The rows below give T cell receptor beta chains drawn from one sample of a study of shared clonotypes between healthy human individuals. Assay used: immunoSEQ multiplex PCR; TCRdb lists only in-frame clones, some missing. The sample includes 2 million to 2.5 million clones, nearly 97% of them seen just once. The source material was naive CD4+ T cells sorted from blood. The receptors originated from a man aged 18 to 30 in good health. Both conserved end residues are part of each CDR3. Each record gives: V gene, J gene, CDR3 protein.

v_call: TRBV14
j_call: TRBJ2-3
cdr3_aa: CASSPVVGSSTDTQYF

v_call: TRBV19
j_call: TRBJ1-5
cdr3_aa: CASRGGLGQPQHF

v_call: TRBV27
j_call: TRBJ2-7
cdr3_aa: CASSIQVSYEQYF

v_call: TRBV7-8
j_call: TRBJ1-4
cdr3_aa: CASRRGRDEKLFF

v_call: TRBV5-6
j_call: TRBJ1-1
cdr3_aa: CASSLQGASTEAFF

v_call: TRBV5-6
j_call: TRBJ2-2
cdr3_aa: CASSLAGASGRSGELFF

v_call: TRBV18
j_call: TRBJ2-5
cdr3_aa: CASSPPLAGSQETQYF

v_call: TRBV19
j_call: TRBJ2-3
cdr3_aa: CASSTGITDTQYF

v_call: TRBV5-6
j_call: TRBJ2-4
cdr3_aa: CASSPGTSGRGHIQYF

v_call: TRBV5-1
j_call: TRBJ2-1
cdr3_aa: CASSYGPRTSGSNEQFF

v_call: TRBV29-1
j_call: TRBJ2-3
cdr3_aa: CSVSGLAGTDTQYF

v_call: TRBV10-3
j_call: TRBJ1-4
cdr3_aa: CAIRRGAEEKLFF

v_call: TRBV27
j_call: TRBJ2-2
cdr3_aa: CASSFLFGAAGELFF

v_call: TRBV9
j_call: TRBJ1-3
cdr3_aa: CASSVEEVSGNTIYF

v_call: TRBV6-5
j_call: TRBJ2-5
cdr3_aa: CASSKDGLKETQYF

v_call: TRBV4-1
j_call: TRBJ2-2
cdr3_aa: CASSQPAGSGELFF

v_call: TRBV6-1
j_call: TRBJ1-6
cdr3_aa: CASSEAPPSLYNSPLHF

v_call: TRBV11-2
j_call: TRBJ2-3
cdr3_aa: CASSLDISTDTQYF

v_call: TRBV5-5
j_call: TRBJ1-6
cdr3_aa: CASSPGTVNSPLHF

v_call: TRBV6-1
j_call: TRBJ2-3
cdr3_aa: CASGQLNTDTQYF

v_call: TRBV27
j_call: TRBJ1-2
cdr3_aa: CASSNLGTGSGYTF

v_call: TRBV19
j_call: TRBJ2-7
cdr3_aa: CASSVRTSGRVWEQYF

v_call: TRBV9
j_call: TRBJ2-5
cdr3_aa: CASSVGPAGWAGEGTQYF

v_call: TRBV5-1
j_call: TRBJ1-2
cdr3_aa: CASSTGPGNYGYTF

v_call: TRBV28
j_call: TRBJ1-2
cdr3_aa: CASSSYYGYTF

v_call: TRBV18
j_call: TRBJ1-5
cdr3_aa: CASSSLEENQPQHF

v_call: TRBV10-3
j_call: TRBJ1-3
cdr3_aa: CAIRPLQGASGNTIYF

v_call: TRBV7-2
j_call: TRBJ2-1
cdr3_aa: CASSTPGLAGNNEQFF

v_call: TRBV5-4
j_call: TRBJ2-1
cdr3_aa: CASSLERNEQFF

v_call: TRBV9
j_call: TRBJ2-5
cdr3_aa: CASSASPSGRKETQYF

v_call: TRBV5-6
j_call: TRBJ2-2
cdr3_aa: CASSGGQGSGELFF

v_call: TRBV4-1
j_call: TRBJ1-4
cdr3_aa: CASSPPQGDEKLFF

v_call: TRBV28
j_call: TRBJ2-6
cdr3_aa: CASSSDLFGANVLTF

v_call: TRBV20-1
j_call: TRBJ2-3
cdr3_aa: CSAGVDTQYF

v_call: TRBV29-1
j_call: TRBJ2-2
cdr3_aa: CSVEFFLSSGRSGELFF

v_call: TRBV30
j_call: TRBJ1-6
cdr3_aa: CAWSDLGQGDSPLHF

v_call: TRBV7-9
j_call: TRBJ2-1
cdr3_aa: CASSLDDNEQFF

v_call: TRBV6-5
j_call: TRBJ1-1
cdr3_aa: CASSRGPEAFF

v_call: TRBV7-2
j_call: TRBJ2-3
cdr3_aa: CASSLGTMTSTDTQYF

v_call: TRBV25-1
j_call: TRBJ1-2
cdr3_aa: CASSEYFGTGDHLGYTF

v_call: TRBV30
j_call: TRBJ2-1
cdr3_aa: CAWSWGRTSGRHYNEQFF

v_call: TRBV7-9
j_call: TRBJ2-5
cdr3_aa: CASSLALTQIETQYF

v_call: TRBV5-1
j_call: TRBJ2-3
cdr3_aa: CASSLSDSTDTQYF

v_call: TRBV5-4
j_call: TRBJ2-6
cdr3_aa: CASSPGEGSGANVLTF

v_call: TRBV6-6
j_call: TRBJ1-1
cdr3_aa: CASSLMSGTATEAFF

v_call: TRBV4-2
j_call: TRBJ2-6
cdr3_aa: CASSQDWTGPLVGANVLTF

v_call: TRBV7-2
j_call: TRBJ2-1
cdr3_aa: CASSTRTNYNEQFF

v_call: TRBV4-2
j_call: TRBJ1-2
cdr3_aa: CASSPGPGPGYGYTF

v_call: TRBV7-9
j_call: TRBJ2-1
cdr3_aa: CASSSPFLADYNEQFF

v_call: TRBV7-9
j_call: TRBJ2-7
cdr3_aa: CASSRHYGDYEQYF